Each of the 17 T cell receptor beta chains below was sequenced from the same sample in a study. TCRdb itself ran the RT-PCR reads through MiXCR, one entry per CDR3 protein. This repertoire shows about 700,000 distinct CDR3 sequences, around 14% found once; its top ten account for 3.6%. Sequencing was performed on memory CD4+ T cells from blood. The receptor source for this set is a female donor in good health, serving as a healthy control.

The genes are TRBV6-2 or TRBV6-3 and TRBJ2-7, with D uncertain. Germline V gene data show CDR1 as MNHEY and CDR2 as SVGEGT. Trimming took 2 bases from V and 0 from J, leaving 11 bases between them. The CDR3 is 15 residues long. The CDR3 spells CASSYEALGSYEQYF. In DNA form, the CDR3 reads TGTGCCAGCAGTTACGAGGCCCTTGGCTCCTACGAGCAGTACTTC.

This clonotype was counted a few times. The chain employs TRBV9 and TRBJ2-5, with 8 bases that match TRBD1. Germline values: CDR1 SGDLS, CDR2 YYNGEE. Trimming took 3 bases from V and 6 from J; bases not matched to a gene: 13. The CDR3 contains 16 residues. As DNA, the CDR3 is TGTGCCAGCAGCGCCGGACAGGGCGGGTTCGAGAAGACCCAGTACTTC. It is translated as CASSAGQGGFEKTQYF.

The rearrangement joins TRBV5-5 to TRBJ1-3; 7 nucleotides align to TRBD1. The length of the CDR3 is 12 residues. After removal of 10 bases from V and 4 bases from J, the junction contained 5 bases not matched to a gene. Germline CDR1 is SGHKS and CDR2 is YYEKEE (reference sequence). CDR3 in DNA: TGTGCCGCCGGGACAGAAGGAAACACCATATATTTT. Translated, it gives CAAGTEGNTIYF.

V is TRBV18 and J is TRBJ2-2; 7 bases agree with TRBD2. Germline trimming cut 3 bases from V and 6 bases from J; bases unmatched to any gene: 10. From germline, CDR1 is KGHSH and CDR2 LQKENI. This CDR3 region has 16 residues. DNA of the CDR3: TGTGCCAGCTCACCCAGAGGTGCGGGAGACGCCGGGGAGCTGTTTTTT. Its protein is CASSPRGAGDAGELFF.

There are a few counts of this clonotype. This chain uses TRBV20-1 with TRBJ2-1; 9 nucleotides agree with TRBD2. Trimming cost V 5 bases and J 2 bases; bases outside gene matches: 13. The CDR3 runs to 17 residues. The germline gives CDR1 DFQATT, CDR2 SNEGSKA (reference sequence). CDR3: CSAPMVGGRGTYNEQFF. DNA for the CDR3: TGCAGTGCTCCTATGGTGGGCGGGAGGGGGACCTACAATGAGCAGTTCTTC.

This clonotype was picked up a small number of times. This sequence joins TRBV11-2 and TRBJ1-4; 7 bases map to TRBD1. Per the germline V gene, CDR1 is SGHAT and CDR2 is FQNNGV. There are 15 residues in the CDR3. Trimming removed 2 bases from V and 5 bases from J; junction bases left unmatched: 5. The CDR3 DNA reads as TGTGCCAGCAGCTTACCGACAGGGAACAATGAAAAACTGTTTTTT. It yields the protein CASSLPTGNNEKLFF.

This clonotype was counted many times. The rearrangement uses TRBV4-2 and TRBJ2-2, with D perhaps matching TRBD2 (5 bases). Germline V gene lookup returns CDR1 LGHNA and CDR2 YNFKEQ. The CDR3 length is 16 residues. Trimming removed 0 bases from V and 4 bases from J, with 12 bases in between. CDR3 nucleotide sequence: TGTGCCAGCAGCCAAGACCGAGGGTCTGGCACCGGGGAGCTGTTTTTT. It is translated as CASSQDRGSGTGELFF.

The chain recombines TRBV20-1 with TRBJ2-1; perhaps D is TRBD1 or TRBD2 (7 bases each). The V gene lost 1 base and the J gene lost 6 bases, with 34 bases spanning the gap. Germline CDR1 and CDR2: DFQATT and SNEGSKA (reference sequence). This CDR3 contains 21 residues. The CDR3: CSARGGGGRGLWRGLINEQFF. The DNA of the CDR3 is TGCAGTGCTAGAGGGGGGGGTGGCCGAGGACTCTGGAGGGGGCTCATCAATGAGCAGTTCTTC.

This clonotype was counted a few times. The rearrangement joins TRBV7-8 to TRBJ2-7; 10 bases are a match to TRBD2. J was trimmed by 2 bases and V by 1 base; bases with no gene match: 14. Germline-derived CDR1 and CDR2 are SGHVS and FQNEAQ. This CDR3 region has 19 residues. The CDR3 DNA sequence: TGTGCCAGCAGCTTAGTGTCTAGCGGGAGCACCAGACCCACCTACGAGCAGTACTTC. The encoded protein is CASSLVSSGSTRPTYEQYF.

The V and J genes are TRBV29-1 and TRBJ2-5, with TRBD1 as a possible D gene (5 bases). V was shortened by 4 bases and J by 4 bases, with 16 bases between the two germline ends. CDR3 length: 14 amino acids. In germline, CDR1 is SQVTM, CDR2 ANQGSEA. As DNA, the CDR3 is TGCAGCGTTGGAAAAGGGGCCCCCCCAGAGACCCAGTACTTC. It yields the protein CSVGKGAPPETQYF.

This clonotype occurred many times. The chain uses TRBV29-1 and TRBJ1-2; the D is unclear. The CDR3 is 12 residues long. The V gene lost 1 base and the J gene lost 8 bases, with 11 bases spanning the gap. Germline V gives CDR1 SQVTM, CDR2 ANQGSEA. CDR3 loop: CSVEVFIGGYTF. CDR3 DNA: TGCAGCGTTGAAGTATTCATCGGCGGCTACACCTTC.

Many counts were recorded for this clonotype. This rearrangement joins TRBV13 to TRBJ2-7; D gene uncertain. Germline CDR1 is PRHDT and CDR2 is FYEKMQ (reference sequence). Trimming removed 6 bases from V and 3 bases from J, with 18 bases in between. CDR3 length: 15 amino acids. CDR3 nucleotides: TGTGCCAGCAGTACAGCCGGCAGGAGATACTACGAGCAGTACTTC. Protein sequence: CASSTAGRRYYEQYF.

The chain is built from TRBV20-1 and TRBJ2-6, with no clear D. Germline CDR1 and CDR2: DFQATT and SNEGSKA (reference sequence). V was pared by 7 bases and J by 1 base, with 5 bases between. This CDR3 is built from 12 residues. Written as DNA, the CDR3 is TGCAGTGTACTATCTGGGGCCAACGTCCTGACTTTC. Translation: CSVLSGANVLTF.

This clonotype has only a few counts. This chain connects TRBV20-1 to TRBJ2-7; a possible D gene is TRBD1 (5 bases). Trimming stripped 5 bases from V and 5 bases from J, with 13 bases between. Germline V CDR1 and CDR2: DFQATT, SNEGSKA (reference sequence). This CDR3 region has 12 residues. CDR3 DNA: TGCAGTGCTGTTGCAGGGTTTGACGAGCAGTACTTC. Its protein product is CSAVAGFDEQYF.

This clonotype has more than one count but fewer than ten. The V and J genes are TRBV20-1 and TRBJ2-2; tentative D call: TRBD2 (6 bases). With 1 base removed from V and 0 bases from J, the gap between germline ends came to 9 bases. Germline CDR1 reads DFQATT; CDR2 reads SNEGSKA (reference sequence). This CDR3 has 15 amino acids. CDR3 DNA sequence: TGCAGTGCTAGAGTCAGCGGGTCGAACACCGGGGAGCTGTTTTTT. It encodes CSARVSGSNTGELFF.

In this sample, this clonotype turned up many times. The chain couples TRBV5-1 to TRBJ2-2; D is undetermined. The V and J ends lost 0 bases and 3 bases respectively, with 6 bases between them. The CDR3 spans 14 residues. The germline V gene has CDR1 SGHRS and CDR2 YFSETQ. The CDR3 here is CASSLGQDTGELFF. Here the CDR3 DNA reads TGCGCCAGCAGCTTGGGGCAGGACACCGGGGAGCTGTTTTTT. The whole variable domain, remainder taken from reference TRBV5-1 and TRBJ2-2, is KAGVTQTPRYLIKTRGQQVTLSCSPISGHRSVSWYQQTPGQGLQFLFEYFSETQRNKGNFPGRFSGRQFSNSRSEMNVSTLELGDSALYLCASSLGQDTGELFFGEGSRLTVL.

The gene calls are TRBV9 and TRBJ2-1, with D maybe TRBD2 (6 bases). Trimming pared 0 bases from V and 9 bases from J, leaving 13 bases between. Germline lookup yields CDR1 SGDLS and CDR2 YYNGEE. The CDR3 is 14 amino acids. The chain's CDR3 is CASSVGLDLREQFF. Written as DNA, the CDR3 is TGTGCCAGCAGCGTAGGACTAGATCTCCGTGAGCAGTTCTTC.